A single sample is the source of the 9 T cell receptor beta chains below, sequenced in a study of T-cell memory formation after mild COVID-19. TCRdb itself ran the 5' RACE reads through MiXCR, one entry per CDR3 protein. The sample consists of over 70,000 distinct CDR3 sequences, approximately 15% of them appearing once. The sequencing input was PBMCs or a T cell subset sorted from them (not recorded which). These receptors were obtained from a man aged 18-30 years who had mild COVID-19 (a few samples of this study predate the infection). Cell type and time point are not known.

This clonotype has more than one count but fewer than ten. In DNA form, the CDR3 reads TGTGCCAGCAGCTTTCAAGGGGGCGCGGTAGAGACCCAGTACTTC. Its protein is CASSFQGGAVETQYF. The chain carries TRBV7-6 and TRBJ2-5; 7 bases line up with TRBD1. Germline V gives CDR1 SGHVS, CDR2 FNYEAQ. The V gene end was trimmed by 3 bases and the J gene end by 4 bases; junction bases not matched to a gene: 8. CDR3 length equals 15 residues.

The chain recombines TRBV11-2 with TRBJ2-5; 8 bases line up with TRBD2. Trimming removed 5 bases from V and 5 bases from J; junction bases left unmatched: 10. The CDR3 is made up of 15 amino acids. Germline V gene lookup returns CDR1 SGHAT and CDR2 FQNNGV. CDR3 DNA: TGTGCCAGCAGCACCGGGACTAGTTCTCGGGAGACCCAGTACTTC. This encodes CASSTGTSSRETQYF.

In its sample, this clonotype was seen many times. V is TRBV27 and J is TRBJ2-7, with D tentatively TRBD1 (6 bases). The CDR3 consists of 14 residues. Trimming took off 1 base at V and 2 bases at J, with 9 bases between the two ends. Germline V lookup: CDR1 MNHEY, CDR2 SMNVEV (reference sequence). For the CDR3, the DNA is TGTGCCAGCAGTTTATGGGCAGGGGCCTACGAGCAGTACTTC. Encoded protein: CASSLWAGAYEQYF.

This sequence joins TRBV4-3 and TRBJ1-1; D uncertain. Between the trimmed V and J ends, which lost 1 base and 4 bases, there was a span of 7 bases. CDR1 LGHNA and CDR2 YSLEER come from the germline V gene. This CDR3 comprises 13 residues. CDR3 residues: CASSQVAGTEAFF. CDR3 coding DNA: TGCGCCAGCAGCCAAGTAGCGGGCACTGAAGCTTTCTTT.

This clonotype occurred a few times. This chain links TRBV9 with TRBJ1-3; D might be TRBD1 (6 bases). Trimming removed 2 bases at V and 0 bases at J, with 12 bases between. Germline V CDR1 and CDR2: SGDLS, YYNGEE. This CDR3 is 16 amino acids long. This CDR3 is CASSVNRVASGNTIYF. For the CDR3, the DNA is TGTGCCAGCAGCGTTAACAGGGTGGCCTCTGGAAACACCATATATTTT.

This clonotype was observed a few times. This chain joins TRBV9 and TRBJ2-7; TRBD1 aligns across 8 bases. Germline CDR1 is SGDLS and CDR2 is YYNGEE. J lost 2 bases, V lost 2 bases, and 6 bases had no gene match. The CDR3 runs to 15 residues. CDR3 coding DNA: TGTGCCAGCAGCGTGTCAGGGGGCGCCGCCTACGAGCAGTACTTC. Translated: CASSVSGGAAYEQYF.

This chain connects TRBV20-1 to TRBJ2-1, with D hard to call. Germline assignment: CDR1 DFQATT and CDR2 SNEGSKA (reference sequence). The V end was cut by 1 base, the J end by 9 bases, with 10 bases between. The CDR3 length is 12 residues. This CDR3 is CSARASDVEQFF. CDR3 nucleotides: TGCAGTGCTAGAGCAAGCGATGTTGAGCAGTTCTTC.

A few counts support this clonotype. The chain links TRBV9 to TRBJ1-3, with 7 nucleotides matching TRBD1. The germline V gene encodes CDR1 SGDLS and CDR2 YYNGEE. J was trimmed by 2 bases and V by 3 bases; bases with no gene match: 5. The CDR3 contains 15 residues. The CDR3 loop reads CASSETGKAGNTIYF. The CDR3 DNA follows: TGTGCCAGCAGCGAGACAGGGAAGGCTGGAAACACCATATATTTT.

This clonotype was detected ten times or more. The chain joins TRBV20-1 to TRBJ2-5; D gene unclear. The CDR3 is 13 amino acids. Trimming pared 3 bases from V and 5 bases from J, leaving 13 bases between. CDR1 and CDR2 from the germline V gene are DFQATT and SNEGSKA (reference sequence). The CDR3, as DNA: TGCAGTGCTAGTCTTCCAGATCCGGAGACCCAGTACTTC. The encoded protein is CSASLPDPETQYF.